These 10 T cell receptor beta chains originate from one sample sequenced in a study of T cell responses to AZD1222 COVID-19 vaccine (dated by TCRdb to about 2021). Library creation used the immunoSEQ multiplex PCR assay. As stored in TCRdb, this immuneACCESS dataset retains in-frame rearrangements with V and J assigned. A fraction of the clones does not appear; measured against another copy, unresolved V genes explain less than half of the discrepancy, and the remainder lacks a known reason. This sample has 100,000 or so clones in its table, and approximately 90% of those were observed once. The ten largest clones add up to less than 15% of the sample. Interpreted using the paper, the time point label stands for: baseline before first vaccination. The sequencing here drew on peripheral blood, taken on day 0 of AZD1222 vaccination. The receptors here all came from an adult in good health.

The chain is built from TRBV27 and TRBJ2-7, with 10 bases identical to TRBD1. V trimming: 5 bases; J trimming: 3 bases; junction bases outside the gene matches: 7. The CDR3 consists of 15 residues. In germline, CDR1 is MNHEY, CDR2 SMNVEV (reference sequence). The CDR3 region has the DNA TGTGCCAGCAGTCCGCGGGGACAGGGGAACTACGAGCAGTACTTC. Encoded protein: CASSPRGQGNYEQYF.

The DNA for the CDR3 is TGTGCCAGCAGCCCATCCGCTGGGCAGACTTTTCGCTCCTACGAGCAGTACTTC. Protein: CASSPSAGQTFRSYEQYF. V usage is TRBV7-6 and J usage is TRBJ2-7; D uncertain. This CDR3 region has 18 residues. CDR1 and CDR2 (germline): SGHVS, FNYEAQ. The V end lost 5 bases, the J end lost 0 bases, and 23 bases lay between the germline ends. The full variable domain, rest sourced from reference TRBV7-6 and TRBJ2-7, is GAGVSQSPRYKVTKRGQDVALRCDPISGHVSLYWYRQALGQGPEFLTYFNYEAQQDKSGLPNDRFSAERPEGSISTLTIQRTEQRDSAMYRCASSPSAGQTFRSYEQYFGPGTRLTVT.

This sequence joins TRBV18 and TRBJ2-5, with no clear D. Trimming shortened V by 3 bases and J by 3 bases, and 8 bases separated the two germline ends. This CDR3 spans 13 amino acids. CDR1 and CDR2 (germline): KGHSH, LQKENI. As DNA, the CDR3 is TGTGCCAGCTCACCGGGGTTAGAAGAGACCCAGTACTTC. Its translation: CASSPGLEETQYF. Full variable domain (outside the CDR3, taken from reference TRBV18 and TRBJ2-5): NAGVMQNPRHLVRRRGQEARLRCSPMKGHSHVYWYRQLPEEGLKFMVYLQKENIIDESGMPKERFSAEFPKEGPSILRIQQVVRGDSAAYFCASSPGLEETQYFGPGTRLLVL.

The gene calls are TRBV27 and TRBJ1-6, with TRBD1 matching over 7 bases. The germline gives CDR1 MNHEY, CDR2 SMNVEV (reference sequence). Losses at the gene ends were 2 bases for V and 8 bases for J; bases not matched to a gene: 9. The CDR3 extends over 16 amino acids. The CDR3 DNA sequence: TGTGCCAGCAGTTTAGGAGGGGGCGGTATCGATTCACCCCTCCACTTT. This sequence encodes CASSLGGGGIDSPLHF.

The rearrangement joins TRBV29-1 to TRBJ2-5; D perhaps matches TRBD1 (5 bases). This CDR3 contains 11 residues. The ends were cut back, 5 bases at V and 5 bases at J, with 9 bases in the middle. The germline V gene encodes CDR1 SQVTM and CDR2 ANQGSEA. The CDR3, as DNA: TGCAGCGTTACAGGTTGGGAGACCCAGTACTTC. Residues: CSVTGWETQYF.

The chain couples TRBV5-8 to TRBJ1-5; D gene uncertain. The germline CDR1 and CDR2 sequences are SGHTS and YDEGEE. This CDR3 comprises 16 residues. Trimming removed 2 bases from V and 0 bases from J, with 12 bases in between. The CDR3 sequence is CASSFLGPYSNQPQHF. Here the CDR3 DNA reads TGTGCCAGCAGCTTTTTAGGGCCCTATAGCAATCAGCCCCAGCATTTT.

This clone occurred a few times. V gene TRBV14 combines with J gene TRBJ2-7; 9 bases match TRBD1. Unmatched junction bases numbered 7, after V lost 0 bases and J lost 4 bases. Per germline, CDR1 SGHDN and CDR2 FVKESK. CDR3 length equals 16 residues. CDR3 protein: CASSQEAWTGAYEQYF. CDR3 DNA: TGTGCCAGCAGCCAAGAGGCCTGGACAGGGGCATACGAGCAGTACTTC.

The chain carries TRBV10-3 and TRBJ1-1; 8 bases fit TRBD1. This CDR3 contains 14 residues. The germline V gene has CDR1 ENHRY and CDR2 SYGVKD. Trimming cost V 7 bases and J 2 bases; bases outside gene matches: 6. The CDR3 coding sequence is TGTGCCATCAACTCAGGGGGCGAAAACACTGAAGCTTTCTTT. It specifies CAINSGGENTEAFF.

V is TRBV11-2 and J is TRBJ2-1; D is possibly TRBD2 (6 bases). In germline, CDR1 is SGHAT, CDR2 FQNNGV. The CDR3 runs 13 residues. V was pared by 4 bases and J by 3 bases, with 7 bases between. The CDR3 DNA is TGTGCCAGCAGCTCGGACTACTACAATGAGCAGTTCTTC. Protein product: CASSSDYYNEQFF.

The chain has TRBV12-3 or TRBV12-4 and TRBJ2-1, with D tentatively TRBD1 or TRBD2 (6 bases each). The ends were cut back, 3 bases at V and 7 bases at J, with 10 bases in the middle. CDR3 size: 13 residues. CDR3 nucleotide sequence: TGTGCCAGCAGTTTGATAGGGGGGAATGAGCAGTTCTTC. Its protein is CASSLIGGNEQFF.